This passage covers 15 T cell receptor beta chains from one sample sequenced in a study of T cell responses to AZD1222 COVID-19 vaccine. Produced via immunoSEQ multiplex PCR; TCRdb's table is partial and in-frame only. Of 80,000 to 95,000 clones in the sample, about 88% were seen once. The sample in question was peripheral blood, obtained 28 days after the second AZD1222 dose. The receptors were sampled from an adult who received the AZD1222 COVID-19 vaccine.

V and J are TRBV4-2 and TRBJ2-6; 9 bases align to TRBD1. The germline V gene encodes CDR1 LGHNA and CDR2 YNFKEQ. The CDR3 covers 16 residues. Germline trimming cut 4 bases from V and 0 bases from J; bases unmatched to any gene: 1. The CDR3 protein is CASSPTGGSGANVLTF. CDR3 bases: TGTGCCAGCAGCCCGACAGGGGGCTCTGGGGCCAACGTCCTGACTTTC.

This clone was observed a single time. The V call is TRBV7-2, the J call TRBJ1-3, with D perhaps matching TRBD1 (6 bases). V was pared by 4 bases and J by 3 bases, with 16 bases between. The CDR3 is 16 amino acids. From germline, CDR1 is SGHTA and CDR2 FQGNSA. The DNA of the CDR3 is TGTGCCAGCAGCTCCGGACAGTCACCTGGTGGAAACACCATATATTTT. Its protein product is CASSSGQSPGGNTIYF.

This clone came up a few times. The chain joins TRBV6-2 or TRBV6-3 to TRBJ1-2, with D unresolved. V shed 6 bases and J shed 13 bases, with 12 bases lying between them. The CDR3 is made up of 10 amino acids. CDR1 is MNHEY, CDR2 SVGEGT, per germline. The CDR3 sequence: CASRPVRTTF. The CDR3 nucleotides are TGTGCCAGCAGGCCTGTCCGGACCACCTTC.

The chain employs TRBV18 and TRBJ1-1; D is unresolved. The CDR3 consists of 16 residues. Trimming left V 0 bases short and J 2 bases short, with 13 bases between. Germline-derived CDR1 and CDR2 are KGHSH and LQKENI. The CDR3 DNA reads TGTGCCAGCTCACCACCGGACGGGCGGGCAAACACTGAAGCTTTCTTT. Translating it yields CASSPPDGRANTEAFF. Based on the CDR3 plus reference TRBV18 and TRBJ1-1, the full variable domain is NAGVMQNPRHLVRRRGQEARLRCSPMKGHSHVYWYRQLPEEGLKFMVYLQKENIIDESGMPKERFSAEFPKEGPSILRIQQVVRGDSAAYFCASSPPDGRANTEAFFGQGTRLTVV.

The chain is built from TRBV2 and TRBJ2-5; D is unresolved. Trimming pared 2 bases from V and 3 bases from J, leaving 10 bases between. CDR1 and CDR2 from the germline V gene are SNHLY and FYNNEI. The CDR3 covers 14 residues. CDR3 DNA sequence: TGTGCCAGCAGTGAAAACACTATGAAAGAGACCCAGTACTTC. Protein: CASSENTMKETQYF.

Turning to this clone: At one end, the junction sequence differs from germline, possibly due to a read error. V gene TRBV7-8 combines with J gene TRBJ2-1; the match to TRBD1 covers 7 bases. The CDR3 spans 12 residues. CDR1 and CDR2 from the germline V gene are SGHVS and FQNEAQ. The DNA of the CDR3 is TGTGCCAGCGGCTTAGGGGGCGGTGAGCAGTTCTTC. This encodes CASGLGGGEQFF.

The chain employs TRBV19 and TRBJ2-1, with D tentatively TRBD1 or TRBD2 (5 bases each). The germline gives CDR1 LNHDA, CDR2 SQIVND (reference sequence). This CDR3 is 15 amino acids long. Trimming took off 3 bases at V and 2 bases at J, with 11 bases between the two ends. CDR3 residues: CASSIIRGPYNEQFF. Written as DNA, the CDR3 is TGTGCCAGTAGTATCATACGGGGACCCTACAATGAGCAGTTCTTC.

V usage is TRBV25-1 and J usage is TRBJ1-2, with D perhaps TRBD1 (6 bases). The CDR3 contains 15 residues. Germline-derived CDR1 and CDR2 are MGHDK and SYGVNS. The V end was cut by 2 bases, the J end by 6 bases, with 16 bases between. The DNA for the CDR3 is TGTGCCAGCAGTGAAGGCGCAGGGGTTGGGGATGGCTACACCTTC. Amino acids: CASSEGAGVGDGYTF.

This chain uses TRBV27 with TRBJ1-6; D might be TRBD1 (5 bases). CDR3 length: 16 residues. The germline gives CDR1 MNHEY, CDR2 SMNVEV (reference sequence). With 4 bases removed from V and 4 bases from J, the gap between germline ends came to 14 bases. The CDR3 spells CASSSPKGRYNSPLHF. The CDR3 DNA reads as TGTGCCAGCAGTTCGCCGAAGGGACGGTATAATTCACCCCTCCACTTT.

This clone came up once. The chain employs TRBV3-1 (or the pseudogene TRBV3-2) and TRBJ1-2; D gene ambiguous. The CDR3 is 16 residues long. Germline CDR1 reads LGHDT; CDR2 reads YNNKEL (reference sequence). The V end was cut by 5 bases, the J end by 7 bases, with 23 bases between. CDR3 sequence reads: CASSFLTGPPKSGYTF. The CDR3 DNA sequence: TGTGCCAGCAGCTTTCTTACCGGGCCCCCGAAGAGTGGCTACACCTTC.

This clone was seen only once. For the CDR3, the DNA is TGTGCCAGCAGCTCAGCAAGCGACATTCAGTACTTC. Encoded protein: CASSSASDIQYF. The chain carries TRBV7-8 and TRBJ2-4; D unclear. CDR3 length: 12 amino acids. Trimming took off 4 bases at V and 8 bases at J, with 9 bases between the two ends. The V gene's germline CDR1 is SGHVS and CDR2 FQNEAQ.

The rearrangement joins TRBV27 to TRBJ1-1; 7 positions agree with TRBD1. CDR3 length: 16 residues. Losses at the gene ends were 6 bases for V and 1 base for J; bases not matched to a gene: 11. Germline V gene sequence: CDR1 MNHEY, CDR2 SMNVEV (reference sequence). The CDR3 nucleotides read TGTGCCAGCAGCATAACAGGGGTTCAAGGGAACACTGAAGCTTTCTTT. Translation: CASSITGVQGNTEAFF.

The rearrangement links TRBV3-1 (or the pseudogene TRBV3-2) to TRBJ1-2; TRBD1 matches at 9 bases. J was trimmed by 5 bases and V by 3 bases; bases with no gene match: 13. Germline V gene data show CDR1 as LGHDT and CDR2 as YNNKEL (reference sequence). This CDR3 comprises 17 residues. Here the CDR3 DNA reads TGTGCCAGCAGCCAGCCACGCCCGGGACAGGGAGCGTATGGCTACACCTTC. Encoded protein: CASSQPRPGQGAYGYTF.

There are a few counts of this clone. V usage is TRBV4-2 and J usage is TRBJ2-3; tentative D call: TRBD2 (5 bases). Germline V CDR1 and CDR2: LGHNA, YNFKEQ. V was trimmed by 3 bases and J by 2 bases, leaving 9 bases between them. This CDR3 has 14 residues. The CDR3 is CASSQGAITDTQYF. CDR3 bases: TGTGCCAGCAGCCAGGGAGCGATCACAGATACGCAGTATTTT.

V usage is TRBV6-1 and J usage is TRBJ1-1; tentative D call: TRBD1 (6 bases). Germline assignment: CDR1 MNHNS and CDR2 SASEGT. This CDR3 has 15 residues. The V end was cut by 2 bases, the J end by 1 base, with 11 bases between. This chain's CDR3 is CASSELGGGNTEAFF. The CDR3 region has the DNA TGTGCCAGCAGTGAATTGGGAGGGGGGAACACTGAAGCTTTCTTT.